The 2 T cell receptor beta chains below were found in one sample sequenced in a study of Graves' ophthalmopathy and Graves' hyperthyroidism (dated by TCRdb to between 2018 and 2020). Sequencing took place on an Illumina HiSeq 2000. TCR beta CDR3 regions were amplified from RNA transcripts for repertoire sequencing. A first-round RT-PCR used HTBI primers with the Qiagen OneStep RT-PCR kit, followed by a second-round multiplex PCR, size selection and purification. TCRdb trimmed public reads at Q25 via fastp, called clones via MiXCR and kept in-frame beta chains. Rows with one shared CDR3 protein collapse into an entry with the most common genes and DNA. This sample holds about 57,000 distinct CDR3 sequences; 45% to 55% were observed only once. 4.5% to 5% of the sample is held by the ten biggest clonotypes. What was sequenced was peripheral blood. These receptors all stem from an adult woman with Graves' ophthalmopathy.

This clonotype has more than one count but fewer than ten. The V and J genes are TRBV18 and TRBJ1-1; 11 bases are shared with TRBD1. V lost 3 bases to trimming and J lost 1 base; unmatched junction nucleotides: 7. CDR3 size: 17 residues. CDR1 and CDR2 from the germline V gene are KGHSH and LQKENI. The CDR3 DNA reads as TGTGCCAGCTCACCCGGGACAGGGGGAATTAAGAACACTGAAGCTTTCTTT. Translating gives CASSPGTGGIKNTEAFF.

This clonotype was found a few times. The chain is built from TRBV18 and TRBJ2-3; D unclear. The CDR3 is 16 residues long. From germline, CDR1 is KGHSH and CDR2 LQKENI. V was pared by 2 bases and J by 0 bases, with 12 bases between. CDR3 nucleotides: TGTGCCAGCTCACCAGGGCGGATCCCTAGCACAGATACGCAGTATTTT. This sequence encodes CASSPGRIPSTDTQYF.